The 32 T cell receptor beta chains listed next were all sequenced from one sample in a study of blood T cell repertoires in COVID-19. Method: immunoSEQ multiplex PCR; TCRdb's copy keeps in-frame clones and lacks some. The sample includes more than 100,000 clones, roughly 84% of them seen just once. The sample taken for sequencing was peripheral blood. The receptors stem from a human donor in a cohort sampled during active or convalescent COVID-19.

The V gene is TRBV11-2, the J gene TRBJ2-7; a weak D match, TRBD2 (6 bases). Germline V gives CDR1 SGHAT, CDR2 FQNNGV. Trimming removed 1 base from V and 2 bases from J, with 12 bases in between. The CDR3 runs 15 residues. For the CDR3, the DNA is TGTGCCAGCAGCTTAGCGTGGGAGGTCACCTACGAGCAGTACTTC. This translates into CASSLAWEVTYEQYF.

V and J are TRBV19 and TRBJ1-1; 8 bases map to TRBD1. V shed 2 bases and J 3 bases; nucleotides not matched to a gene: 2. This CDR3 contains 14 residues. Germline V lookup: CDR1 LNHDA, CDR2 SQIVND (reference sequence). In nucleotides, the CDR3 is TGTGCCAGTAGTATACAGGGGGCTTACACTGAAGCTTTCTTT. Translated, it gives CASSIQGAYTEAFF.

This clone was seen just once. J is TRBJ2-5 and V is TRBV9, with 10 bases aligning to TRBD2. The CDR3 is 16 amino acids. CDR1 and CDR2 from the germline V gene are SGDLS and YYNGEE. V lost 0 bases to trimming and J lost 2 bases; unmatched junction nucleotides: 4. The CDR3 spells CASSVVEAGGQETQYF. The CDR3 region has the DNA TGTGCCAGCAGCGTAGTAGAAGCGGGGGGGCAAGAGACCCAGTACTTC.

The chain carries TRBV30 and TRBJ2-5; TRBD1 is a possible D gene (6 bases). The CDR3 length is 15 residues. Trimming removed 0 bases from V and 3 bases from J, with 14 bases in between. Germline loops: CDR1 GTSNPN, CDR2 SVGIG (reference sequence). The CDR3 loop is CAWSVRQGMEETQYF. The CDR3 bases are TGTGCCTGGAGTGTACGGCAGGGGATGGAAGAGACCCAGTACTTC.

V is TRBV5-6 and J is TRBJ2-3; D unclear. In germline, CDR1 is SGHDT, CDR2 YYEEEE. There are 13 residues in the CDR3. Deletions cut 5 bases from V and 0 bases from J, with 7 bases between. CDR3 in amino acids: CASRLTSTDTQYF. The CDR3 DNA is TGTGCCAGCAGACTGACAAGCACAGATACGCAGTATTTT. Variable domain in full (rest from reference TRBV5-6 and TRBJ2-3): DAGVTQSPTHLIKTRGQQVTLRCSPKSGHDTVSWYQQALGQGPQFIFQYYEEEERQRGNFPDRFSGHQFPNYSSELNVNALLLGDSALYLCASRLTSTDTQYFGPGTRLTVL.

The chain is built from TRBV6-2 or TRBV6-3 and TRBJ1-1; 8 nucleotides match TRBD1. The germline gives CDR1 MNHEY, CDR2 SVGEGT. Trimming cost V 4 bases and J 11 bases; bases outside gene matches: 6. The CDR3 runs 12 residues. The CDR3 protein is CASSLETGVAFF. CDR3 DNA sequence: TGTGCCAGCAGTTTGGAGACAGGGGTTGCTTTCTTT.

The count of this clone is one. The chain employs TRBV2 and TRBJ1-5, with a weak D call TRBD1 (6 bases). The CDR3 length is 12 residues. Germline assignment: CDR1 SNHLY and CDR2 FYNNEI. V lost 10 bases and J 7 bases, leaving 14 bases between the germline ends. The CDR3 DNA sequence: TGTGCCACCGGTCAGGGGCAACAGCCCCAGCATTTT. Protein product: CATGQGQQPQHF.

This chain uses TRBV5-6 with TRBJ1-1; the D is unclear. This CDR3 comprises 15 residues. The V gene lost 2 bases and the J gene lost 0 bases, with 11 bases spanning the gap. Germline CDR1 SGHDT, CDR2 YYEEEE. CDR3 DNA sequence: TGTGCCAGCAGCTTCGAACCGAACATGAACACTGAAGCTTTCTTT. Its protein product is CASSFEPNMNTEAFF.

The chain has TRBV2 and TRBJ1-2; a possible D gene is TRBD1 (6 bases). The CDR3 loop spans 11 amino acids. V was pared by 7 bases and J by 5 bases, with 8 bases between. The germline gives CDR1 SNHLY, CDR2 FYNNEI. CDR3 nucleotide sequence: TGTGCCAGCAACAGGGCTTATGGCTACACCTTC. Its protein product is CASNRAYGYTF.

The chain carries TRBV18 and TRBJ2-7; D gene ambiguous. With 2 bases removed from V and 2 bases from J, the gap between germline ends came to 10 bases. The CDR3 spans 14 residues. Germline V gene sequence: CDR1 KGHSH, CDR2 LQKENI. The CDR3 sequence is CASSPSGLTYEQYF. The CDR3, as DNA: TGTGCCAGCTCACCATCTGGGCTAACCTACGAGCAGTACTTC.

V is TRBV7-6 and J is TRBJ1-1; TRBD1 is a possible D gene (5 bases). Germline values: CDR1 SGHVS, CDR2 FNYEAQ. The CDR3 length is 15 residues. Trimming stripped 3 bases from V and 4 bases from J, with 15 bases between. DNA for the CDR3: TGTGCCAGCAGCTTCTACCCCGGGCAGGGCACTGAAGCTTTCTTT. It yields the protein CASSFYPGQGTEAFF.

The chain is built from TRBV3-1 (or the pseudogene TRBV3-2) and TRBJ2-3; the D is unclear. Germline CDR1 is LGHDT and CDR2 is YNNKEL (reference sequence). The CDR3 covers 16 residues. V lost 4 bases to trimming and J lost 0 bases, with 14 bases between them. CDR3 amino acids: CASSRTPTVSTDTQYF. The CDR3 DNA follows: TGTGCCAGCAGCCGAACTCCAACGGTTAGCACAGATACGCAGTATTTT.

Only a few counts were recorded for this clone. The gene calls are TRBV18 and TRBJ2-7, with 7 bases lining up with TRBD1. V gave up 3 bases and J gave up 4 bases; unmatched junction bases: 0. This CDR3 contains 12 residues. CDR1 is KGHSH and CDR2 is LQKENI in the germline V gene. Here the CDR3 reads CASSPDRYEQYF. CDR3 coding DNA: TGTGCCAGCTCACCGGACAGGTACGAGCAGTACTTC. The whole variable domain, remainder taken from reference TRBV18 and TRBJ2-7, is NAGVMQNPRHLVRRRGQEARLRCSPMKGHSHVYWYRQLPEEGLKFMVYLQKENIIDESGMPKERFSAEFPKEGPSILRIQQVVRGDSAAYFCASSPDRYEQYFGPGTRLTVT.

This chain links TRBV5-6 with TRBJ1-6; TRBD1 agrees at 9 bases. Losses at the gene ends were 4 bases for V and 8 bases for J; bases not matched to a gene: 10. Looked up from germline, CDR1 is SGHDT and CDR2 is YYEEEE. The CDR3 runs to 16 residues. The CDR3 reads CASSNPDRGGDSPLHF. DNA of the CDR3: TGTGCCAGCAGCAACCCGGACAGGGGAGGTGATTCACCCCTCCACTTT. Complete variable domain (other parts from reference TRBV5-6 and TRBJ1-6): DAGVTQSPTHLIKTRGQQVTLRCSPKSGHDTVSWYQQALGQGPQFIFQYYEEEERQRGNFPDRFSGHQFPNYSSELNVNALLLGDSALYLCASSNPDRGGDSPLHFGNGTRLTVT.

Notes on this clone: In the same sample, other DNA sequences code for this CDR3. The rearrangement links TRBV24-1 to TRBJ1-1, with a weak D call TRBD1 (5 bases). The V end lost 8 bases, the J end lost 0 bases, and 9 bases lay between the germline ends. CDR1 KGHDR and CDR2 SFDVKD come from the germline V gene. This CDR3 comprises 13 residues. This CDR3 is CATTQGVNTEAFF. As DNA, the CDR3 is TGTGCCACCACTCAAGGGGTGAACACTGAAGCTTTCTTT.

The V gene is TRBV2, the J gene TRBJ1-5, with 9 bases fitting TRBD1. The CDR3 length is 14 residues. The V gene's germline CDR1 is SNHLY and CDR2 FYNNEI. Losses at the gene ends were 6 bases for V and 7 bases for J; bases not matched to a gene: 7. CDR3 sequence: CASSGQGRGQPQHF. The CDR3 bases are TGTGCCAGCAGCGGACAGGGGAGAGGACAGCCCCAGCATTTT.

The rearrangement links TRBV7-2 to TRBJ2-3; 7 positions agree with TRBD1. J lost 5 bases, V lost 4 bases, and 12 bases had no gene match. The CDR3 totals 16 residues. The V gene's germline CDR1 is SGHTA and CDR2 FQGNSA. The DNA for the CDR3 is TGTGCCAGCAGCTCGGGCGAGGGGGCGCCTAGAGATACGCAGTATTTT. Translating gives CASSSGEGAPRDTQYF.

The CDR3 here is CASSHGQNTEAFF. The CDR3 DNA follows: TGTGCCAGCAGCCACGGACAGAACACTGAAGCTTTCTTT. The chain recombines TRBV3-1 (or the pseudogene TRBV3-2) with TRBJ1-1; the D gene is possibly TRBD1 (5 bases). V was trimmed by 3 bases and J by 1 base, leaving 6 bases between them. The CDR3 contains 13 residues. Per germline, CDR1 LGHDT and CDR2 YNNKEL (reference sequence).

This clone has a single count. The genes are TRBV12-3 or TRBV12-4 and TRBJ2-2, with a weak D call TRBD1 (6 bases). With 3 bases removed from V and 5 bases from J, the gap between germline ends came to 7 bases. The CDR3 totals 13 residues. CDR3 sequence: CASSFGQTGELFF. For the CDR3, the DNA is TGTGCCAGCAGTTTCGGACAGACCGGGGAGCTGTTTTTT.

The CDR3 loop reads CASSPTPGSYNEQFF. CDR3 DNA sequence: TGTGCCAGCAGCCCGACGCCGGGGTCCTACAATGAGCAGTTCTTC. This chain links TRBV14 with TRBJ2-1; TRBD2 might be the D (5 bases). This CDR3 has 15 residues. Germline values: CDR1 SGHDN, CDR2 FVKESK. Trimming took 4 bases from V and 1 from J, leaving 11 bases between them.

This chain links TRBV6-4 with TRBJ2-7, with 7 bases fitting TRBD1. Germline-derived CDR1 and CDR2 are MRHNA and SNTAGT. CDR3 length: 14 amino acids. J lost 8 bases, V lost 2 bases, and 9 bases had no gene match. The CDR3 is CASSDGSGTEKQYF. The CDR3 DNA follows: TGTGCCAGCAGTGACGGGAGTGGGACAGAGAAGCAGTACTTC.

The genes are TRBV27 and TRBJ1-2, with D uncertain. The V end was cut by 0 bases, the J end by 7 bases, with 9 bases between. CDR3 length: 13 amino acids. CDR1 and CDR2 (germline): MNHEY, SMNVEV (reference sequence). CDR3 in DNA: TGTGCCAGCAGTTTATCGGGCACCTCTGGCTACACCTTC. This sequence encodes CASSLSGTSGYTF.

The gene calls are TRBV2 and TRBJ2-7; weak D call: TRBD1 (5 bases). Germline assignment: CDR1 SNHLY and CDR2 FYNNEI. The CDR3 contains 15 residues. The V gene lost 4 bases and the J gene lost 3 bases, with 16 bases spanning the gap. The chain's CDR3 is CASSGLADRIYEQYF. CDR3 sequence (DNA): TGTGCCAGCAGTGGTTTAGCAGACAGAATCTACGAGCAGTACTTC.

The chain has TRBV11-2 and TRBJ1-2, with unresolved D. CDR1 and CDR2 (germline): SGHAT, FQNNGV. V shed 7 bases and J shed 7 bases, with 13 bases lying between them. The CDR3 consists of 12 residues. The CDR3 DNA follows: TGTGCCAGCACCGGCGGGCGGGTTGGCTACACCTTC. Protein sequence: CASTGGRVGYTF.

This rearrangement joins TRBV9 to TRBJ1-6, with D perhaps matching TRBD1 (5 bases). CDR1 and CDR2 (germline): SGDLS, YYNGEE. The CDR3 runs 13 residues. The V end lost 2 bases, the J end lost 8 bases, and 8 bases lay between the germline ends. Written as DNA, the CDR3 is TGTGCCAGCAGCGTTTGGGGGGATTCACCCCTCCACTTT. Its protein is CASSVWGDSPLHF.

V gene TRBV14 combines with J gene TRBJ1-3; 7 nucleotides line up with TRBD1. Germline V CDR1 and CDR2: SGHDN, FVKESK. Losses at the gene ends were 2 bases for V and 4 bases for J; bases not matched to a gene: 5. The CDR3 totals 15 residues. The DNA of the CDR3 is TGTGCCAGCAGCCAACTGACAGGGAACGGAAACACCATATATTTT. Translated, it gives CASSQLTGNGNTIYF. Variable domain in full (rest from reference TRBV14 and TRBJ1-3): EAGVTQFPSHSVIEKGQTVTLRCDPISGHDNLYWYRRVMGKEIKFLLHFVKESKQDESGMPNNRFLAERTGGTYSTLKVQPAELEDSGVYFCASSQLTGNGNTIYFGEGSWLTVV.

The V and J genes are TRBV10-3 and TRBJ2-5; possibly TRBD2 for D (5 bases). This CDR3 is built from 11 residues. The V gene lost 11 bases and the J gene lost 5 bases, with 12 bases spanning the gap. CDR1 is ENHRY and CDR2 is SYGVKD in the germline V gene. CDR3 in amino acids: CAASRGETQYF. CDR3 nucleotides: TGTGCCGCCAGTAGAGGGGAGACCCAGTACTTC.

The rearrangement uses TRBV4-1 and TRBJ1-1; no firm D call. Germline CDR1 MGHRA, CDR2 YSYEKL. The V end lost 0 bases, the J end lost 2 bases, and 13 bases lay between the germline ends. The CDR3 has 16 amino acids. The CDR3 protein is CASSQDRGGPNTEAFF. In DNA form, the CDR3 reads TGCGCCAGCAGCCAAGATCGTGGAGGGCCTAACACTGAAGCTTTCTTT.

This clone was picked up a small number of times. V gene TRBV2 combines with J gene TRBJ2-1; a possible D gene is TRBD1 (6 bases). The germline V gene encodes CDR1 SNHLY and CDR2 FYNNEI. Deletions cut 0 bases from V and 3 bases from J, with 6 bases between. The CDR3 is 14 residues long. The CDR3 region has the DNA TGTGCCAGCAGTGAAGCCAGGGGCTACAATGAGCAGTTCTTC. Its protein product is CASSEARGYNEQFF.

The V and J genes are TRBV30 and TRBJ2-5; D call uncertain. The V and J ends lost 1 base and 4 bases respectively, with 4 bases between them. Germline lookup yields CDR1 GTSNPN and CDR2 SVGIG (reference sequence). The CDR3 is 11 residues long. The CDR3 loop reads CAWSGGETQYF. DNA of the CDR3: TGTGCCTGGAGTGGCGGAGAGACCCAGTACTTC.

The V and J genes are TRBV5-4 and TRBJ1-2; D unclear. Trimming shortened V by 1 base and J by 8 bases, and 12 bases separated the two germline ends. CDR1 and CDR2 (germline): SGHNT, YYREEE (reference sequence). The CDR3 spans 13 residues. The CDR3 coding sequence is TGTGCCAGCAGCTTGTCGGGGTTTAGCGGCTACACCTTC. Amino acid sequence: CASSLSGFSGYTF.

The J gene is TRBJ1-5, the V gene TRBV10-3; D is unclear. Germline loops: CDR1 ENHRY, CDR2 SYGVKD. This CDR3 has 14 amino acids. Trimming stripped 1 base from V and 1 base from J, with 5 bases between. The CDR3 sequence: CAISEYSSNQPQHF. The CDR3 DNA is TGTGCCATCAGTGAGTATTCGAGCAATCAGCCCCAGCATTTT.